The 21 T cell receptor beta chains listed next were all sequenced from one sample in a study of molecular identifiers for immune sequencing clone quantification. From the PCR reads, TCRdb called clonotypes with MiXCR, one entry per CDR3 protein. The table lists tens of thousands of distinct CDR3 sequences, more than 15% of them singletons. Sequenced: naive CD8+ T cells from blood, with Jurkat cell RNA spiked in. Indicated subset: FACS-sorted CD8+CD4-CCR7+CD45RA+ naive T cells. Receptor source: a human donor in good health. Some libraries in this study had Jurkat cell RNA spiked in.

At least ten counts were recorded for this clonotype. The chain's CDR3 is CAWSSGQGYYEQYF. The CDR3 coding sequence is TGTGCCTGGAGTTCGGGACAGGGGTACTACGAGCAGTACTTC. The V and J genes are TRBV30 and TRBJ2-7, with 10 bases identical to TRBD1. The J segment lost 3 bases and the V segment lost 2 bases, leaving 4 bases of the junction unmatched. This CDR3 is built from 14 residues. Germline-derived CDR1 and CDR2 are GTSNPN and SVGIG (reference sequence).

The J gene is TRBJ2-7, the V gene TRBV15; D call uncertain. Trimming took 4 bases from V and 0 from J, leaving 10 bases between them. In germline, CDR1 is LNHNV, CDR2 YYDKDF (reference sequence). CDR3 length: 14 amino acids. The CDR3 spells CATSTDRSSYEQYF. CDR3 bases: TGTGCCACCAGCACGGACCGGAGCTCCTACGAGCAGTACTTC.

As concerns this clonotype: This sequence may be a read error, since a much larger clone differs from it by one base. CDR3 protein: CSAPRGNTTYF. Here the CDR3 DNA reads TGCAGTGCACCCAGAGGAAACACCACATATTTT. The V gene is TRBV20-1, the J gene TRBJ1-3; D not resolved. Per germline, CDR1 DFQATT and CDR2 SNEGSKA (reference sequence). The CDR3 extends over 11 amino acids.

Ten or more counts support this clonotype. The chain joins TRBV30 to TRBJ2-3; no firm D call. V lost 2 bases to trimming and J lost 4 bases, with 7 bases between them. The V gene's germline CDR1 is GTSNPN and CDR2 SVGIG (reference sequence). CDR3 size: 12 residues. CDR3 nucleotides: TGTGCCTGGAGTCGGCTTTCAGATACGCAGTATTTT. It encodes CAWSRLSDTQYF.

On this clonotype: A much larger clone is a single base away; this may be a read error. The chain joins TRBV5-4 to TRBJ1-1; D is unclear. This CDR3 is built from 14 residues. The germline CDR1 and CDR2 sequences are SGHNT and YYREEE (reference sequence). The CDR3 sequence: CAGSLGSWDTEAFF. CDR3 DNA: TGTGCCGGCAGCTTAGGTTCTTGGGACACTGAAGCTTTCTTT.

This clonotype was seen repeatedly, ten times or more. This chain links TRBV4-1 with TRBJ1-1; 8 nucleotides agree with TRBD1. Germline CDR1 is MGHRA and CDR2 is YSYEKL. J lost 4 bases, V lost 0 bases, and 10 bases had no gene match. CDR3 size: 17 residues. CDR3 in amino acids: CASSQDGAGGWSTEAFF. The CDR3 coding sequence is TGCGCCAGCAGCCAAGATGGCGCAGGGGGCTGGAGCACTGAAGCTTTCTTT.

This clonotype was seen ten or more times. The rearrangement links TRBV30 to TRBJ2-3, with TRBD2 matching 9 bases. V lost 2 bases to trimming and J lost 1 base; unmatched junction nucleotides: 4. The CDR3 sequence is 15 residues long. CDR1 GTSNPN and CDR2 SVGIG come from the germline V gene (reference sequence). The CDR3 loop is CAWSFSGRGTDTQYF. CDR3 DNA sequence: TGTGCCTGGAGTTTTAGCGGGAGAGGCACAGATACGCAGTATTTT.

This clonotype was detected many times. V gene TRBV27 combines with J gene TRBJ2-5; 13 nucleotides agree with TRBD2. The CDR3 contains 16 residues. V lost 5 bases, J lost 4 bases, and 7 bases stayed unmatched. Germline CDR1 reads MNHEY; CDR2 reads SMNVEV (reference sequence). This CDR3 reads CASSRTSGGRGETQYF. The CDR3 nucleotides are TGTGCCAGCAGTCGGACTAGCGGGGGACGGGGAGAGACCCAGTACTTC.

In its sample, this clonotype was seen many times. V gene TRBV4-3 combines with J gene TRBJ2-1, with 7 bases matching TRBD2. CDR1 is LGHNA and CDR2 is YSLEER in the germline V gene. Losses at the gene ends were 0 bases for V and 4 bases for J; bases not matched to a gene: 9. The CDR3 is 17 residues long. The chain's CDR3 is CASSQDWPSGSYNEQFF. DNA of the CDR3: TGCGCCAGCAGCCAAGATTGGCCTAGCGGATCTTACAATGAGCAGTTCTTC.

This clonotype appeared a few times. Given a much more abundant clone one base away, this may be a read error. The chain links TRBV4-3 to TRBJ2-3, with 11 bases identical to TRBD2. Germline trimming cut 0 bases from V and 2 bases from J; bases unmatched to any gene: 4. The CDR3 extends over 17 amino acids. The V gene's germline CDR1 is LGHNA and CDR2 YSLEER. CDR3 amino acids: CASSQDILAGVTDTQYF. CDR3 nucleotides: TGCGCCAGCAGCCAAGATATACTAGCGGGAGTCACAGATACGCAGTATTTT.

This clonotype was observed at least ten times. The chain combines TRBV3-1 with TRBJ1-4, with D possibly being TRBD1 (5 bases). Trimming stripped 11 bases from V and 4 bases from J, with 14 bases between. CDR1 and CDR2 from the germline V gene are LGHDT and YNNKEL (reference sequence). CDR3 length: 13 residues. CDR3 region: CASRDRHNEKLFF. The CDR3 DNA follows: TGTGCCTCCCGGGACCGACATAATGAAAAACTGTTTTTT. The whole variable domain, filled in from reference TRBV3-1 and TRBJ1-4, reads DTAVSQTPKYLVTQMGNDKSIKCEQNLGHDTMYWYKQDSKKFLKIMFSYNNKELIINETVPNRFSPKSPDKAHLNLHINSLELGDSAVYFCASRDRHNEKLFFGSGTQLSVL.

This clonotype has a count of ten or more. The chain couples TRBV20-1 to TRBJ2-7; 8 nucleotides align to TRBD2. Trimming removed 7 bases from V and 7 bases from J; junction bases left unmatched: 12. Germline lookup yields CDR1 DFQATT and CDR2 SNEGSKA (reference sequence). The CDR3 contains 13 residues. CDR3 in DNA: TGCAGTGTCGGGACTAGAAATACGTTGGAGCAGTACTTC. This codes for CSVGTRNTLEQYF.

This clonotype was seen repeatedly, ten times or more. The chain couples TRBV2 to TRBJ2-3; 8 bases map to TRBD2. Germline loops: CDR1 SNHLY, CDR2 FYNNEI. The length of the CDR3 is 15 residues. V lost 8 bases and J lost 4; bases outside the gene matches: 11. CDR3 in amino acids: CASGAGTSSSDTQYF. CDR3 nucleotide sequence: TGTGCCAGCGGGGCCGGGACTAGTTCTTCAGATACGCAGTATTTT.

Ten or more counts support this clonotype. This sequence joins TRBV27 and TRBJ1-1; D is possibly TRBD1 (6 bases). This CDR3 region has 13 residues. With 2 bases removed from V and 8 bases from J, the gap between germline ends came to 12 bases. The germline gives CDR1 MNHEY, CDR2 SMNVEV (reference sequence). The CDR3 bases are TGTGCCAGCAGTTTAAGTGGACAGATAGAAGCTTTCTTT. Amino acids: CASSLSGQIEAFF.

There are many counts of this clonotype. The chain links TRBV5-5 to TRBJ2-7; 7 bases are a match to TRBD1. CDR1 and CDR2 (germline): SGHKS, YYEKEE (reference sequence). CDR3 length: 12 residues. Trimming took 3 bases from V and 7 from J; bases not matched to a gene: 4. The CDR3 reads CASSSGGWEQYF. The CDR3 bases are TGTGCCAGCAGCTCAGGGGGTTGGGAGCAGTACTTC. The whole variable domain, remainder taken from reference TRBV5-5 and TRBJ2-7, is DAGVTQSPTHLIKTRGQQVTLRCSPISGHKSVSWYQQVLGQGPQFIFQYYEKEERGRGNFPDRFSARQFPNYSSELNVNALLLGDSALYLCASSSGGWEQYFGPGTRLTVT.

The chain links TRBV18 to TRBJ1-1, with D perhaps matching TRBD1 (5 bases). CDR3 length equals 16 residues. The germline V gene encodes CDR1 KGHSH and CDR2 LQKENI. V was shortened by 3 bases and J by 6 bases, with 20 bases between the two germline ends. CDR3 in DNA: TGTGCCAGCTCACCTATCGGGGCAGGGATAAACGCTGAAGCTTTCTTT. It yields the protein CASSPIGAGINAEAFF.

This clonotype was picked up many times. V gene TRBV23-1 combines with J gene TRBJ1-6, with TRBD1 as a possible D gene (5 bases). TRBV23-1 qualifies as an ORF whose function is uncertain. The V end was cut by 1 base, the J end by 8 bases, with 18 bases between. CDR3 length: 17 residues. CDR3 region: CASSQFGTTSGYSPLHF. CDR3 bases: TGCGCCAGCAGTCAATTTGGGACCACGAGCGGCTATTCACCCCTCCACTTT.

This clonotype was observed at least ten times. The chain carries TRBV7-2 and TRBJ2-5; D call uncertain. The germline V gene encodes CDR1 SGHTA and CDR2 FQGNSA. V was clipped by 5 bases and J by 4 bases, with 17 bases between them. The CDR3 runs 15 residues. In nucleotides, the CDR3 is TGTGCCAGCAGCCCTTATATCGGGTCAGGAGAGACCCAGTACTTC. This codes for CASSPYIGSGETQYF.

This clonotype was counted ten times or more. V is TRBV6-5 and J is TRBJ2-7; 8 bases map to TRBD2. The CDR3 length is 21 residues. Germline V gene sequence: CDR1 MNHEY, CDR2 SVGAGI. After removal of 0 bases from V and 2 bases from J, the junction contained 21 bases not matched to a gene. CDR3 residues: CASSYSLVSGQAGGRAYEQYF. The CDR3 DNA follows: TGTGCCAGCAGTTACTCGTTAGTTAGTGGTCAGGCGGGAGGCAGGGCCTACGAGCAGTACTTC.

The chain has TRBV14 and TRBJ2-2; the D is unclear. Germline V lookup: CDR1 SGHDN, CDR2 FVKESK. The CDR3 runs to 13 residues. V shed 1 base and J shed 6 bases, with 6 bases lying between them. The CDR3 reads CASSQVDAGELFF. Written as DNA, the CDR3 is TGTGCCAGCAGCCAAGTGGATGCCGGGGAGCTGTTTTTT.

This clonotype was detected many times. The chain is built from TRBV6-1 and TRBJ1-5; D remains ambiguous. The CDR3 runs 14 residues. Germline assignment: CDR1 MNHNS and CDR2 SASEGT. V lost 3 bases to trimming and J lost 4 bases, with 10 bases between them. The CDR3 loop is CASSDGQLNQPQHF. The CDR3 DNA reads as TGTGCCAGCAGTGACGGCCAGCTAAATCAGCCCCAGCATTTT.